Listed below are T cell receptor beta chains from one sample, sequenced in a study of cytomegalovirus exposure and HLA in healthy donors. TCRdb's table, derived via immunoSEQ multiplex PCR, lists solely in-frame clones and lacks some. The repertoire holds 100,000 to 150,000 clones, roughly 80% seen once, with roughly 4% in the top ten. The specimen was PBMCs. The receptors shown here come from a woman aged 40 to 49 in good health and CMV-seropositive. CDR3s include the opening cysteine and the closing phenylalanine or tryptophan. D genes are given only for firm matches. Expanded clones are given a class, and other clones once, few, many or no size at all.

size,D,J,V,DNA,CDR3
.,TRBD2,TRBJ2-7,TRBV6-6,TGTGCCAGCAGTTACCGTGGGAGCGGGAGTAGCGAGCAGTACTTC,CASSYRGSGSSEQYF
.,TRBD2,TRBJ2-7,TRBV4-3,TGCGCCAGTAGTACTAGCGGGAGGGCCGGCGAGCAGTACTTC,CASSTSGRAGEQYF
.,TRBD2,TRBJ2-3,TRBV9,TGTGCCAGCAGCCACAGAGCGGGAGTCGGGGTTACCCTTGGTCCAGATACGCAGTATTTT,CASSHRAGVGVTLGPDTQYF
.,.,TRBJ2-5,TRBV18,TGTGCCAGCTCACCATTGGGGGGAGACCAAGAGACCCAGTACTTC,CASSPLGGDQETQYF
.,.,TRBJ2-7,TRBV19,TGTGCCAGTAGTAAATCCAGGGACTCCTACGAGCAGTACTTC,CASSKSRDSYEQYF
.,.,TRBJ1-5,TRBV7-2,TGTGCCAGCAGCTTTGTAAGGAGTCAGCCCCAGCATTTT,CASSFVRSQPQHF
.,TRBD2,TRBJ2-7,TRBV14,TGTGCCAGCAGCCAAGGTAGCGCCGGGAGGCTCGACGAGCAGTACTTC,CASSQGSAGRLDEQYF
.,.,TRBJ2-7,TRBV6-1,TGTGCCAGCACAGGGTCCTACGAGCAGTACTTC,CASTGSYEQYF
.,.,TRBJ2-3,TRBV18,TGTGCCAGCTCACCAGCTTCGGGTACGCAGTATTTT,CASSPASGTQYF
.,.,TRBJ2-2,TRBV6-1,TGTGCCAGCGGGGGGTTACAGGGGAACGGGGAGCTGTTTTTT,CASGGLQGNGELFF
.,.,TRBJ1-1,TRBV21-1,TGTGCCAGCAGCGCTATCTCAAGGGGTGTGAACACTGAAGCTTTCTTT,CASSAISRGVNTEAFF
.,.,TRBJ2-1,TRBV4-1,TGCGCCAGCAGCCTCCCGGGTGAGCAGTTCTTC,CASSLPGEQFF
once,TRBD1,TRBJ2-2,TRBV19,TGTGCCAGTAGACCAAGACAGGGTTTTCCCGGGGAGCTGTTTTTT,CASRPRQGFPGELFF
.,.,TRBJ2-7,TRBV6-5,TGTGCCAGCAGTTACTCGCTCCTAAGCTCCTACGAGCAGTACTTC,CASSYSLLSSYEQYF
.,.,TRBJ1-2,TRBV28,TGTGCCAGCAGCGGACCTGAGCGAGGGTATGGCTACACCTTC,CASSGPERGYGYTF
.,.,TRBJ2-1,TRBV7-8,TGTGCCAGCAGCAGAGGGAATGAGCAGTTCTTC,CASSRGNEQFF
.,.,TRBJ1-2,TRBV4-1,TGCGCCAGCAGCCTGTCGAGGACAGTAGATGGCTACACCTTC,CASSLSRTVDGYTF
.,.,TRBJ1-2,TRBV25-1,TGTGCCAGCAGTGATTACAGGAGTTACACCTTC,CASSDYRSYTF